This TCR beta chain was captured by sequencing in a study of T-cell memory formation after mild COVID-19 (TCRdb year 2021). Context from the whole study: TCR sequence clusters from the two donors were largely donor specific. T-cell clones expanding and contracting after mild COVID-19 in a couple of donors were tracked by longitudinal TCRalpha and TCRbeta repertoire sequencing. Two young, previously healthy adult volunteers, one female and one male, were included in the cohort. The study at large found these results: Contracting CD4+ clones were located mainly in the CM and EM memory subsets, whereas CD8+ clones were found to be enriched in EMRA. The second-wave clones that peaked on day 37 were not confirmed to be SARS-CoV-2 specific. Clones that contracted from day 15 to 85 showed balanced CD4/CD8 phenotypes, whereas a second wave of clones that expanded from day 15 to 37 leaned towards CD4+. Some responding clones were detected in pre-infection memory, suggesting pre-existing cross-reactive memory T cells joined the SARS-CoV-2 response. Only two mild cases were covered by the study, and larger cohorts that include severe cases with pre-infection samples were considered necessary.

The sequencer listed for this sample is Illumina NovaSeq 6000. Using 5'RACE with constant-segment primers, TCRalpha and TCRbeta cDNA libraries were constructed, with sample barcodes and unique molecular identifiers added in the process. RNA was extracted from every sample with Trizol reagent. Libraries were amplified in two PCR steps, with a second sample barcode and Illumina TruSeq adapters added in the second step. Libraries were sequenced on an Illumina NovaSeq with 2 x 150 bp paired-end reads. In the source study's methods: With migec v1.2.7, reads were demultiplexed and then collapsed into UMI-guided consensus sequences. Using mixcr v2.1.11, the UMI consensuses were aligned to TRA and TRB V and J templates and assembled into clonotypes. A clonotype was counted as expanded or contracted only when both edgeR and NoisET called the clonotype significant, with the noise models trained on biological replicates. edgeR calls used a false discovery rate-adjusted p below 0.01 and a log2 fold-change threshold of 1. As an exploratory analysis of dynamics, max-normalized trajectories of the 1000 most abundant clonotypes were examined with PCA combined with hierarchical clustering. Separately sequenced CD4+ and CD8+ repertoires were used to assign a CD4 or CD8 phenotype to each responding clone. TCRdb reran the public reads through fastp at Q25 and MiXCR, keeping productive beta chains. Every CDR3 protein is listed once, alongside the most common genes and DNA of its rows. TCRdb's processing, not the authors', yielded these V and J calls. This sample lists 430,000 or so distinct CDR3 sequences; nearly 25% were detected once. The top ten clonotypes cover under 15% of the sample.

Reading the germline V gene (reference sequence) gives CDR1 SGHKS and CDR2 YYEKEE. The germline V end is reduced by 3 bases and the J end by 4 bases; junction bases left unmatched: 4. The CDR3, from cysteine to phenylalanine, totals 14 residues. CDR3 DNA is the only sequence kept; it has 42 bases, read in frame from the first base. This clonotype was recorded at least ten times. Its recognized antigen is unknown. No quality values exist for individual bases; no much larger clone is one base distant. Ficoll-Paque density gradient centrifugation was used to isolate PBMCs. The chain employs TRBV5-5 and TRBJ2-5; 9 bases in the middle match TRBD1. Sequencing was done on a sample of PBMCs or a T cell subset sorted from them (not recorded which). The sequence came from an adult woman who had mild COVID-19 (a few samples of this study predate the infection). The sample titles of this study are shuffled in the database, so cell type and time point are left out; the donor was told from shared clones. The nucleotide sequence reads TGTGCCAGCAGCTCTCCGGGACAGGGAGAGACCCAGTACTTC. This gives the protein CASSSPGQGETQYF.